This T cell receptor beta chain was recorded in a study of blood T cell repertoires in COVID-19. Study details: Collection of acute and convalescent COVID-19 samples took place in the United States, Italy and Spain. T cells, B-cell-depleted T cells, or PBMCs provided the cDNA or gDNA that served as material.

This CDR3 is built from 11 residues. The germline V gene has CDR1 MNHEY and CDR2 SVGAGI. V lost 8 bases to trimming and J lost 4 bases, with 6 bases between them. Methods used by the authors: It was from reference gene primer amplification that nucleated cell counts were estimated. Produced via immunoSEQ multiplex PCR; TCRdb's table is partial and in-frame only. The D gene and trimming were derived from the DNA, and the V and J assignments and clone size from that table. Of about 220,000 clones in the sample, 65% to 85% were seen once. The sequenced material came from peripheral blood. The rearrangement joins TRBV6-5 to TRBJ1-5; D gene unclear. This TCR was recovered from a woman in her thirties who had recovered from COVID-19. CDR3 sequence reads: CASGQNQPQHF. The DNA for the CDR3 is TGTGCCAGCGGGCAAAATCAGCCCCAGCATTTT.